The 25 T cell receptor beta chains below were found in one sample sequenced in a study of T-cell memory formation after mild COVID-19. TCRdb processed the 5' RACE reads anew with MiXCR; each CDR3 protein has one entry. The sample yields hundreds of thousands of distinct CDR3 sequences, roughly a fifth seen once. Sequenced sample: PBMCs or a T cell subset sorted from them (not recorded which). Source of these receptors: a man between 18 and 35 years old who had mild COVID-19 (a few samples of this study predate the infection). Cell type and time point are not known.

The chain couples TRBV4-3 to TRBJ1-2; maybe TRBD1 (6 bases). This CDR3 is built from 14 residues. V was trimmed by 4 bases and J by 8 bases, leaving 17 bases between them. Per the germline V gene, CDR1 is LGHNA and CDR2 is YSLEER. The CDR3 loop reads CASSPDQGKAGYTF. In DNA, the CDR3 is TGCGCCAGCAGCCCAGATCAGGGGAAGGCGGGCTACACCTTC.

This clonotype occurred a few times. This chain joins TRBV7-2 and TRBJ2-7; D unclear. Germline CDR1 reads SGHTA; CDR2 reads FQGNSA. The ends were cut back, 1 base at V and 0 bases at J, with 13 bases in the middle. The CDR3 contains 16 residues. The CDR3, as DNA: TGTGCCAGCAGCTTAGGGCGAAGCGAAGGCTCCTACGAGCAGTACTTC. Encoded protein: CASSLGRSEGSYEQYF.

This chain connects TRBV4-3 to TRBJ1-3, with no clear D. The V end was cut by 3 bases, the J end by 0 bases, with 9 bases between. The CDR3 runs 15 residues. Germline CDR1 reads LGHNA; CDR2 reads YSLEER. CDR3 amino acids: CASSQDDSSGNTIYF. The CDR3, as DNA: TGCGCCAGCAGCCAGGACGATAGCTCTGGAAACACCATATATTTT.

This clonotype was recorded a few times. CDR3 sequence: CASSLVWGTPEAFF. CDR3 coding DNA: TGTGCCAGCAGCTTAGTTTGGGGCACGCCTGAAGCTTTCTTT. This sequence joins TRBV7-9 and TRBJ1-1; possibly TRBD1 for D (5 bases). The CDR3 is 14 residues long. Per germline, CDR1 SEHNR and CDR2 FQNEAQ (reference sequence). Between the trimmed V and J ends, which lost 1 base and 6 bases, there was a span of 12 bases.

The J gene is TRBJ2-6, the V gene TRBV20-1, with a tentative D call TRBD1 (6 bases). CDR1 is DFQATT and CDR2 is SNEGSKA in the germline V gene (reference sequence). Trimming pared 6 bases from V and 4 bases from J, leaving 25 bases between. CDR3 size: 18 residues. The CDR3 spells CSALVVQGRRTGANVLTF. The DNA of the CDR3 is TGCAGTGCATTAGTCGTTCAGGGGCGGCGGACAGGGGCCAACGTCCTGACTTTC.

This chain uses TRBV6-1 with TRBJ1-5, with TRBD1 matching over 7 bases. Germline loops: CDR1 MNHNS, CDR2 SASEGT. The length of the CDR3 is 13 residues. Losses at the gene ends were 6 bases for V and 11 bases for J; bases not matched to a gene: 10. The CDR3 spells CASRDRAVVTQHF. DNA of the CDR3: TGTGCCAGCAGAGACAGGGCGGTGGTAACCCAGCATTTT.

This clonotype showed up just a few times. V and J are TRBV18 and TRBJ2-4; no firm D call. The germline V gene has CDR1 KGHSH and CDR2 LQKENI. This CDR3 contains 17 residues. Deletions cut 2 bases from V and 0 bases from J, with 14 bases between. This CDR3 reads CASSPWLRSKAKNIQYF. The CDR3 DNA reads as TGTGCCAGCTCACCATGGCTCAGGTCGAAAGCCAAAAACATTCAGTACTTC.

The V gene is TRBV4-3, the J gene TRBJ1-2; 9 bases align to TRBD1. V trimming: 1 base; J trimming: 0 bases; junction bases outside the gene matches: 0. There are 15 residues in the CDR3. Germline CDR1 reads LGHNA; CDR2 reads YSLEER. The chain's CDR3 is CASSQGDRANYGYTF. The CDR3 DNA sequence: TGCGCCAGCAGCCAAGGGGACAGGGCTAACTATGGCTACACCTTC.

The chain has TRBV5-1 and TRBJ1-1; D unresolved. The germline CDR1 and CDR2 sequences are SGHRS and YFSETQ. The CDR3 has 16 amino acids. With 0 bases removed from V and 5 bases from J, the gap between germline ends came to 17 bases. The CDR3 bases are TGCGCCAGCAGCTTGGATTTCCCTGGGGTAGGGACTGAAGCTTTCTTT. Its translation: CASSLDFPGVGTEAFF.

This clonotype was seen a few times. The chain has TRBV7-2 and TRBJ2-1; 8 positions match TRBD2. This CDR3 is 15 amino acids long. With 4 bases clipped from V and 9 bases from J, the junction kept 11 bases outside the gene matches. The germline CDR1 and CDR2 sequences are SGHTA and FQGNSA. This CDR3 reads CASSSLTGGPGEQFF. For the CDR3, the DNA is TGTGCCAGCAGCTCCCTAACGGGGGGGCCTGGTGAGCAGTTCTTC.

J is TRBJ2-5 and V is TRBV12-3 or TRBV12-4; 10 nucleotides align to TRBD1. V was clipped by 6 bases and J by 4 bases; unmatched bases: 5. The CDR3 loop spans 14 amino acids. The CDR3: CASSDRGLGETQYF. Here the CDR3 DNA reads TGTGCCAGCAGCGACAGGGGGCTGGGAGAGACCCAGTACTTC.

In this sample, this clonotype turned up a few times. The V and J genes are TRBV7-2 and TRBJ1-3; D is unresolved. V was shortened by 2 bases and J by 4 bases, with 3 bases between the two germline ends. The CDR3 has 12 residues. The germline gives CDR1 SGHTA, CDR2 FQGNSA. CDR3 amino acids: CASSLNGNTIYF. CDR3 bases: TGTGCCAGCAGCTTAAACGGAAACACCATATATTTT.

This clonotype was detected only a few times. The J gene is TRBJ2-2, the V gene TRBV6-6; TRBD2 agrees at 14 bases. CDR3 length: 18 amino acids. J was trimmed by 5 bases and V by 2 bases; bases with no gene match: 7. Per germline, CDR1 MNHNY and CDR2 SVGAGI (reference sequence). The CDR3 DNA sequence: TGTGCCAGCAGTTACGAGACTAGCGGGGGGGCAGGGACCGGGGAGCTGTTTTTT. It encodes CASSYETSGGAGTGELFF.

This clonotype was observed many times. The CDR3 reads CASSFLDVETQYF. For the CDR3, the DNA is TGTGCCAGCAGTTTCTTGGATGTGGAGACCCAGTACTTC. The J gene is TRBJ2-5, the V gene TRBV12-3 or TRBV12-4; D unresolved. This CDR3 contains 13 residues. Trimming left V 3 bases short and J 5 bases short, with 10 bases between.

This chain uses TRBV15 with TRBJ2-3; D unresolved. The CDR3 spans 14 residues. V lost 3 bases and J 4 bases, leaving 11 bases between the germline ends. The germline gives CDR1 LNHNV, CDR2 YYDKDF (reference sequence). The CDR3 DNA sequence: TGTGCCACCAGCAGGGTTAGTCGGGCAGATACGCAGTATTTT. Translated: CATSRVSRADTQYF.

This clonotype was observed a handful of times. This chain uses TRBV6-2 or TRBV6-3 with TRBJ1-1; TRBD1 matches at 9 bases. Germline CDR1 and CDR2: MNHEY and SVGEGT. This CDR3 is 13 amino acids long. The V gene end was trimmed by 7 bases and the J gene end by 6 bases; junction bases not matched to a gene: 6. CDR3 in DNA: TGTGCCAGCAAGGACAGGGGAAAACCTGAAGCTTTCTTT. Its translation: CASKDRGKPEAFF.

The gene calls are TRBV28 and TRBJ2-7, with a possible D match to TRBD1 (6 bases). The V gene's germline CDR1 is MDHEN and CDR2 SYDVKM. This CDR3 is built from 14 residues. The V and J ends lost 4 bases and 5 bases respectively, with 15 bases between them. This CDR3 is CASSSRYRVHEQYV. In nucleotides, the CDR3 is TGTGCCAGCAGTTCCCGTTACAGGGTTCACGAGCAGTACGTC.

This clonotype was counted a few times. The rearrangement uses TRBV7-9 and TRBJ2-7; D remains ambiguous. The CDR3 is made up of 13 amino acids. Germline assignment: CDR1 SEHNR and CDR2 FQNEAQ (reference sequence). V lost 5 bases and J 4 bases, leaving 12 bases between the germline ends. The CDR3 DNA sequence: TGTGCCAGCAGCACAACGGCCCGGTACGAGCAGTACTTC. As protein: CASSTTARYEQYF. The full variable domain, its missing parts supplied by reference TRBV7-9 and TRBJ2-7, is DTGVSQNPRHKITKRGQNVTFRCDPISEHNRLYWYRQTLGQGPEFLTYFQNEAQLEKSRLLSDRFSAERPKGSFSTLEIQRTEQGDSAMYLCASSTTARYEQYFGPGTRLTVT.

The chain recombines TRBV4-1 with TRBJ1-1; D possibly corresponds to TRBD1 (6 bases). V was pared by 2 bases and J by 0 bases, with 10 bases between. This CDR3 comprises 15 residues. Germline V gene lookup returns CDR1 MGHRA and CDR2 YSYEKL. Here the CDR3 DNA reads TGCGCCAGCAGCCAACGAGGGGGGATGAACACTGAAGCTTTCTTT. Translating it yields CASSQRGGMNTEAFF.

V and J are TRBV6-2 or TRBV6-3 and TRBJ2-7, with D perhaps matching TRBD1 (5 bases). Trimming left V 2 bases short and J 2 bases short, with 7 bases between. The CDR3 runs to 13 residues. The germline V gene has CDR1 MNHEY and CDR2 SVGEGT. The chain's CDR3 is CASSYDSTYEQYV. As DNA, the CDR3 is TGTGCCAGCAGTTACGACAGTACCTACGAGCAGTACGTC.

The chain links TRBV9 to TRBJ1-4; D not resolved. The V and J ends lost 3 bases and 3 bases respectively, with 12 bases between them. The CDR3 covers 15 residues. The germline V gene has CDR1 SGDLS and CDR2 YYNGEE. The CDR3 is CASSEKWQANEKLFF. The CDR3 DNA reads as TGTGCCAGCAGCGAAAAGTGGCAGGCTAATGAAAAACTGTTTTTT.

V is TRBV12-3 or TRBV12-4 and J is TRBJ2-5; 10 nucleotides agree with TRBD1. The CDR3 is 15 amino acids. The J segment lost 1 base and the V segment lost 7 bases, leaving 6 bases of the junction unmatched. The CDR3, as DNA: TGTGCCAGCAAAAGACAGGGGGCGTCCCAAGAGACCCAGTACTTC. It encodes CASKRQGASQETQYF.

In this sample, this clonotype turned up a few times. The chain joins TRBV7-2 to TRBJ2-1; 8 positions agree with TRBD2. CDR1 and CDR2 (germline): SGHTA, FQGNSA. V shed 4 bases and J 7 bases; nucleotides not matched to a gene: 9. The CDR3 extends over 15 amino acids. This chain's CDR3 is CASSSNRGGRNEQFF. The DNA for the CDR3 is TGTGCCAGCAGCTCCAATCGGGGGGGGCGAAATGAGCAGTTCTTC. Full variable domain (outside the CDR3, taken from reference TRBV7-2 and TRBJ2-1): GAGVSQSPSNKVTEKGKDVELRCDPISGHTALYWYRQSLGQGLEFLIYFQGNSAPDKSGLPSDRFSAERTGGSVSTLTIQRTQQEDSAVYLCASSSNRGGRNEQFFGPGTRLTVL.

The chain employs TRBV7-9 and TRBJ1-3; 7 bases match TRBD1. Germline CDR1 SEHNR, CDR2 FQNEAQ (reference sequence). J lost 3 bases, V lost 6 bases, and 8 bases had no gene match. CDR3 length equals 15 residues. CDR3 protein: CASRPDRVNGNTIYF. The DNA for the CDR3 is TGTGCCAGCAGACCAGACAGGGTTAATGGAAACACCATATATTTT.

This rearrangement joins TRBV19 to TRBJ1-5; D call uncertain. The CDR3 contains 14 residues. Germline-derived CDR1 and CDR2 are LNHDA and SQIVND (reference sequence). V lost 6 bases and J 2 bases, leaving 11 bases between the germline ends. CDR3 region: CASRADLGNQPQHF. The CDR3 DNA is TGTGCCAGTAGGGCGGATTTGGGCAATCAGCCCCAGCATTTT.